A single sample is the source of the 7 T cell receptor beta chains below, sequenced in a study of cytomegalovirus exposure and HLA in healthy donors. The PCR contained 60 Vbeta and 13 Jbeta primers. The data were produced by immunoSEQ multiplex PCR, yet TCRdb's version contains in-frame clones alone and is incomplete. This table holds tens of thousands of clones, roughly two thirds found once. Material: PBMCs. These TCRs come from a human donor in good health.

The chain employs TRBV11-2 and TRBJ2-1, with D possibly being TRBD1 (8 bases). Trimming removed 1 base from V and 7 bases from J, with 17 bases in between. Germline V CDR1 and CDR2: SGHAT, FQNNGV. The CDR3 length is 16 residues. In nucleotides, the CDR3 is TGTGCCAGCAGCTTAGTTCAGGGGGCGCGGGGGAATGAGCAGTTCTTC. It codes for CASSLVQGARGNEQFF. The variable domain in full, completed from reference TRBV11-2 and TRBJ2-1, reads EAGVAQSPRYKIIEKRQSVAFWCNPISGHATLYWYQQILGQGPKLLIQFQNNGVVDDSQLPKDRFSAERLKGVDSTLKIQPAKLEDSAVYLCASSLVQGARGNEQFFGPGTRLTVL.

The V gene is TRBV18, the J gene TRBJ1-2, with no clear D. Trimming removed 5 bases from V and 5 bases from J, with 21 bases in between. Germline assignment: CDR1 KGHSH and CDR2 LQKENI. The CDR3 length is 16 residues. The CDR3 DNA reads as TGTGCCAGCTCAAATTCCCGAGCGGGCGCTCGGTATGGCTACACCTTC. Protein product: CASSNSRAGARYGYTF.

This clone was seen only a few times. The chain links TRBV7-2 to TRBJ1-1, with D tentatively TRBD1 (5 bases). V was pared by 2 bases and J by 1 base, with 11 bases between. The CDR3 contains 15 residues. Germline-derived CDR1 and CDR2 are SGHTA and FQGNSA. The CDR3 DNA follows: TGTGCCAGCAGCTTATTCGGGGGTGGGAACACTGAAGCTTTCTTT. Protein: CASSLFGGGNTEAFF.

This clone was seen a few times. The chain has TRBV7-2 and TRBJ2-1, with 7 bases that match TRBD2. With V trimmed by 3 bases and J by 8 bases, 13 bases remained unmatched. CDR1 SGHTA and CDR2 FQGNSA come from the germline V gene. The CDR3 runs to 16 residues. In nucleotides, the CDR3 is TGTGCCAGCAGCTTGAAGCGGGGTGGGGATGGTTATGAGCAGTTCTTC. Protein product: CASSLKRGGDGYEQFF.

As concerns this clone: Germline and junction disagree at one end, which may indicate a read error. The chain has TRBV11-2 and TRBJ2-3; D is possibly TRBD2 (6 bases). The CDR3 extends over 14 amino acids. The germline CDR1 and CDR2 sequences are SGHAT and FQNNGV. CDR3 in amino acids: CASSPGGFTDAQYF. CDR3 coding DNA: TGTGCCAGCAGCCCTGGGGGGTTCACAGATGCGCAGTATTTT. The full variable domain, completed using reference TRBV11-2 and TRBJ2-3, is EAGVAQSPRYKIIEKRQSVAFWCNPISGHATLYWYQQILGQGPKLLIQFQNNGVVDDSQLPKDRFSAERLKGVDSTLKIQPAKLEDSAVYLCASSPGGFTDAQYFGPGTRLTVL.

The CDR3 sequence is CASSIGTGGNTIYF. CDR3 sequence (DNA): TGTGCCAGCAGCATCGGGACAGGAGGAAACACCATATATTTT. The chain combines TRBV9 with TRBJ1-3, with 8 positions matching TRBD1. Germline V gene sequence: CDR1 SGDLS, CDR2 YYNGEE. This CDR3 comprises 14 residues. The trim removed 4 bases at V and 4 bases at J, leaving 4 bases unmatched.

This chain links TRBV27 with TRBJ1-6; TRBD1 agrees at 9 bases. CDR1 is MNHEY, CDR2 SMNVEV, per germline (reference sequence). The CDR3 is 17 residues long. The ends lost 5 bases at V and 9 bases at J; junction bases unmatched: 14. The CDR3 loop is CASSPYPPGQGGSPLHF. The CDR3 nucleotides are TGTGCCAGCAGTCCCTACCCTCCGGGACAGGGAGGTTCACCCCTCCACTTT.